Listed below are T cell receptor beta chains from one sample, sequenced in a study of blood T cell repertoires in COVID-19. The assay was immunoSEQ multiplex PCR, and TCRdb's table has in-frame clones only and misses some. The table includes some 100,000 clones, just over 85% detected once. Sequenced sample: peripheral blood. The source of these receptors is an older woman with acute or convalescent COVID-19. Each CDR3 is given with its conserved first and last residue. A D gene is named only where the DNA matches it firmly. Clone size, where shown, is once, few, many, or a class for clones that have expanded.

v_call	clone_size	j_call	d_call	cdr3_nt	cdr3_aa
TRBV6-5	.	TRBJ2-7	.	TGTGCCAGCAGCCAACTAGCTTTTGGTTCCTACGAGCAGTACTTC	CASSQLAFGSYEQYF
TRBV28	.	TRBJ2-7	.	TGTGCCAGCAGTTTTAGAGGTGCCTCCTACGAGCAGTACTTC	CASSFRGASYEQYF
TRBV28	.	TRBJ1-2	.	TGTGCCAGCAGTTTAGAGGGGGTGGGGGACTATGGCTACACCTTC	CASSLEGVGDYGYTF
TRBV7-3	.	TRBJ2-5	.	TGTGCCAGCAGCTTTGCCGTCCGGGAGACCCAGTACTTC	CASSFAVRETQYF
TRBV12-3/TRBV12-4	.	TRBJ2-7	.	TGTGCCAGCAGTCCGGTCATCTCCTACGAGCAGTACTTC	CASSPVISYEQYF
TRBV5-6	.	TRBJ2-5	.	TGTGCCAGCAGCAGGACAGTTGGAGAGACCCAGTACTTC	CASSRTVGETQYF
TRBV11-2	.	TRBJ2-7	.	TGTGCCAGCAGCTTAGGAGGTGCACTGCAGTACTTC	CASSLGGALQYF
TRBV11-2	.	TRBJ1-1	.	TGTGCCAGCAGCTCCAGCAGGGTCTCGGCTTTCTTT	CASSSSRVSAFF
TRBV18	once	TRBJ2-5	.	TGTGCCAGCTCACAGAACGGGGAAGAGACCCAGTACTTC	CASSQNGEETQYF
TRBV7-3	.	TRBJ1-1	.	TGTGCCAGCAGCTCTACAGGGAGCACTGAAGCTTTCTTT	CASSSTGSTEAFF
TRBV5-1	once	TRBJ1-1	.	TGCGCCAGCAGCTTGGGTACAAACACTGAAGCTTTCTTT	CASSLGTNTEAFF
TRBV19	few	TRBJ1-5	TRBD1	TGTGCCAGTAGTACGGACAGGGCTCGTCAGCCCCAGCATTTT	CASSTDRARQPQHF
TRBV9	few	TRBJ2-2	.	TGTGCCAGCAGCGTCGGCGGAGCGAACACCGGGGAGCTGTTTTTT	CASSVGGANTGELFF
TRBV11-2	.	TRBJ1-3	TRBD1	TGTGCCAGCAGCTTGGGACAGCCGGGAAACACCATATATTTT	CASSLGQPGNTIYF
TRBV4-1	.	TRBJ1-4	TRBD1	TGCGCCAGCAGCCAGGGGAGGGCCAGGACAGGGAATGAAAAACTGTTTTTT	CASSQGRARTGNEKLFF
TRBV27	.	TRBJ2-3	TRBD2	TGTGCCAGCAGTGATTCTCCCTATCTCTATACTAGCGGGGAGACGGAAGGCACAGATACGCAGTATTTT	CASSDSPYLYTSGETEGTDTQYF
TRBV7-2	.	TRBJ2-5	TRBD2	TGTGCCAGCAGCTTAGATGCTAGCGGGGGAAAGACCCAGTACTTC	CASSLDASGGKTQYF
TRBV3-1/TRBV3-2	.	TRBJ1-5	.	TGTGCCAGCAGCCATGGAGGGATCAATCAGCCCCAGCATTTT	CASSHGGINQPQHF
TRBV6-5	.	TRBJ2-7	.	TGTGCCAGCAGTTCCACGGGGGTGGGCGAGCAGTACTTC	CASSSTGVGEQYF
TRBV5-4	.	TRBJ1-2	.	TGTGCCAGCAGCCAAGACAGCTATGGCTACACCTTC	CASSQDSYGYTF
TRBV19	.	TRBJ2-1	TRBD2	TGTGCCAGTAGTACGGGACTAGCGGGAGGGGGCCCAGGCAATGAGCAGTTCTTC	CASSTGLAGGGPGNEQFF
TRBV11-2	.	TRBJ2-1	TRBD2	TGTGCCAGCAGCTTAGGGCTAGCGGGAGTCGATGAGCAGTTCTTC	CASSLGLAGVDEQFF
TRBV14	.	TRBJ1-6	.	TGTGCCAGCAGCCAAGCCCCGACACCAACCAGGGGTTCACCCCTCCACTTT	CASSQAPTPTRGSPLHF
TRBV4-1	.	TRBJ2-1	.	TGCGCCAGCAGCCCCGGAGGGGCAGGGGAGCAGTTCTTC	CASSPGGAGEQFF
TRBV9	.	TRBJ1-4	.	TGTGCCAGCAGCGTAGAAGGGGAGGCAACTAATGAAAAACTGTTTTTT	CASSVEGEATNEKLFF
TRBV4-1	.	TRBJ2-3	.	TGCGCCAGCAGCCAAGCTCAGGGCACAGATACGCAGTATTTT	CASSQAQGTDTQYF
TRBV28	.	TRBJ2-1	.	TGTGCCAGCAGTCCTAGGAATGAGCAGTTCTTC	CASSPRNEQFF
TRBV19	once	TRBJ1-1	.	TGTGCCAGTGGCTACAGGGATTTGACTGAAGCTTTCTTT	CASGYRDLTEAFF
TRBV11-2	few	TRBJ1-5	.	TGTGCCAGCAGCGTCGACAGGAATCAGCCCCAGCATTTT	CASSVDRNQPQHF
TRBV28	.	TRBJ2-7	TRBD2	TGTGCCAGCCGGGGGGGCGCGAACTCCTACGAGCAGTACTTC	CASRGGANSYEQYF
TRBV5-1	.	TRBJ2-2	.	TGCGCCAGCAGCTTGCCGCTGACAGTTTCCGGGGAGCTGTTTTTT	CASSLPLTVSGELFF
TRBV5-6	.	TRBJ1-1	.	TGTGCCAGCAGCAGGCAGGGCACCATGAACACTGAAGCTTTCTTT	CASSRQGTMNTEAFF
TRBV7-3	once	TRBJ1-3	.	TGTGCCAGCAGCTTAAATCCCCCCACAGCTGGAAACACCATATATTTT	CASSLNPPTAGNTIYF
TRBV7-9	.	TRBJ2-7	TRBD2	TGTGCCAGCAGCCTTAGCGGGGGGCTGGGTTACGAGCAGTACTTC	CASSLSGGLGYEQYF
TRBV27	.	TRBJ2-7	.	TGTGCCAGCAGTTTATCGCCCCCGGCAGGAAGCTCCTACGAGCAGTACTTC	CASSLSPPAGSSYEQYF
TRBV19	once	TRBJ1-5	.	TGTGCCAGTAGGCTCGACAGGAATAGCAATCAGCCCCAGCATTTT	CASRLDRNSNQPQHF
TRBV7-8	.	TRBJ1-1	TRBD1	TGTGCCAGCAGCTCAAGACAGGGCTTTAACACTGAAGCTTTCTTT	CASSSRQGFNTEAFF
TRBV27	once	TRBJ1-5	.	TGTGCCAGCAGCCCTCAGGGATTTCAGCCCCAGCATTTT	CASSPQGFQPQHF
TRBV29-1	.	TRBJ2-2	TRBD2	TGCAGCGTTGTATCGGCGGGAGGTACCGGGGAGCTGTTTTTT	CSVVSAGGTGELFF
TRBV12-3/TRBV12-4	.	TRBJ2-1	.	TGTGCCAGCAGCATAAGCGTCGACGAGCAGTTCTTC	CASSISVDEQFF
TRBV5-1	.	TRBJ1-1	.	TGCGCCAGCAGCCTAGAACCGACAGGCGTGAACACTGAAGCTTTCTTT	CASSLEPTGVNTEAFF
TRBV5-8	.	TRBJ1-5	.	TGTGCCAGCAGCTCTACCGGACAGAGCCACTTGCCCCAGCATTTT	CASSSTGQSHLPQHF
TRBV11-2	few	TRBJ2-1	.	TGTGCCAGCAGCTCCTCAACCGGGAGAGGCTATGAGCAGTTCTTC	CASSSSTGRGYEQFF
TRBV7-9	few	TRBJ1-2	.	TGTGCAAGCGGGCAGCGGACCAATTATGGCTACACCTTC	CASGQRTNYGYTF
TRBV4-2	.	TRBJ2-7	TRBD2	TGTGCCAGCAGCCGGACTAGCGGGAATTCCTACGAGCAGTACTTC	CASSRTSGNSYEQYF
TRBV15	.	TRBJ1-2	.	TGTGCCACCAGCATACCGGGAGGGATCTATGGCTACACCTTC	CATSIPGGIYGYTF
TRBV7-9	few	TRBJ1-2	TRBD1	TGTGCCAGCAGCTTTACAGGGGGGTATGGCTACACCTTC	CASSFTGGYGYTF
TRBV19	.	TRBJ1-5	.	TGTGCCAGTAGAACGGAGGTTCCCAATCAGCCCCAGCATTTT	CASRTEVPNQPQHF
TRBV19	many	TRBJ2-2	.	TGTGCCAGTAGTATGTGGGAGTCGGGCGGGGAGCTGTTTTTT	CASSMWESGGELFF
TRBV6-5	.	TRBJ1-5	TRBD1	TGTGCCAGCAGTTTATCCTCAGGGGGGAATCAGCCCCAGCATTTT	CASSLSSGGNQPQHF